The 32 T cell receptor beta chains presented below share a single source sample, sequenced in a study of T cells in Graves' hyperthyroidism and ophthalmopathy. Amplified regions were TCR beta CDR3 sequences from RNA transcripts. Researchers ran a first-round RT-PCR on the TCR CDR3 using the HTBI primer set. Each CDR3 protein is one row after TCRdb ran MiXCR on the multiplex PCR reads. The sample holds a few hundred thousand distinct CDR3 sequences, 17% seen once. The sequenced sample consisted of blood. These TCRs come from a woman between 18 and 29 years old with Graves' ophthalmopathy.

The rearrangement links TRBV5-6 to TRBJ2-1; perhaps TRBD1 as D (5 bases). The V and J ends lost 2 bases and 2 bases respectively, with 17 bases between them. CDR1 is SGHDT and CDR2 is YYEEEE in the germline V gene. This CDR3 has 17 amino acids. CDR3 region: CASSLPLRQGPYNEQFF. CDR3 nucleotides: TGTGCCAGCAGCTTACCTCTTCGGCAGGGCCCCTACAATGAGCAGTTCTTC.

This clonotype was recorded at least ten times. The V call is TRBV5-1, the J call TRBJ1-2; TRBD1 matches 7 bases. The CDR3 covers 14 residues. Germline CDR1 is SGHRS and CDR2 is YFSETQ. With V trimmed by 4 bases and J by 2 bases, 5 bases remained unmatched. The CDR3 sequence: CASSPEGQNYGYTF. The CDR3 DNA sequence: TGCGCCAGCAGCCCGGAGGGACAGAACTATGGCTACACCTTC.

This clonotype was observed a handful of times. V is TRBV2 and J is TRBJ1-5; the D gene is possibly TRBD1 (5 bases). V was cut by 7 bases and J by 0 bases, with 13 bases left in between. This CDR3 is 15 amino acids long. Germline lookup yields CDR1 SNHLY and CDR2 FYNNEI. CDR3: CASTVGGYSNQPQHF. The DNA of the CDR3 is TGTGCCAGCACCGTGGGGGGGTATAGCAATCAGCCCCAGCATTTT.

This clonotype has at least ten counts. This sequence joins TRBV5-1 and TRBJ2-6, with TRBD1 matching 7 bases. The CDR3 runs 18 residues. Germline CDR1 is SGHRS and CDR2 is YFSETQ. V shed 0 bases, J shed 2 bases, and the junction held 8 bases outside the gene matches. The CDR3 region has the DNA TGCGCCAGCAGCTTGGGGCCCGAGGGGGCGGCTGGGGCCAACGTCCTGACTTTC. This codes for CASSLGPEGAAGANVLTF.

At least ten counts were recorded for this clonotype. CDR3 bases: TGTGCCAGGGGACTAGCGGGAGTTGTGGAGCAGTTCTTC. Its translation: CARGLAGVVEQFF. The chain has TRBV7-2 and TRBJ2-1, with TRBD2 matching over 14 bases. V lost 9 bases to trimming and J lost 10 bases; unmatched junction nucleotides: 5. The CDR3 length is 13 residues. CDR1 and CDR2 (germline): SGHTA, FQGNSA.

The table lists this clonotype with a few counts. V gene TRBV7-9 combines with J gene TRBJ1-6, with 7 bases fitting TRBD1. CDR1 is SEHNR, CDR2 FQNEAQ, per germline (reference sequence). The CDR3 totals 14 residues. With 3 bases clipped from V and 10 bases from J, the junction kept 6 bases outside the gene matches. The CDR3 nucleotides read TGTGCCAGCAGCTTGACAGGGTCGGGATCACCCCTCCACTTT. Its protein is CASSLTGSGSPLHF.

Only a few counts were recorded for this clonotype. This chain links TRBV19 with TRBJ1-2, with 10 bases lining up with TRBD1. Unmatched junction bases numbered 8, after V lost 4 bases and J lost 6 bases. This CDR3 spans 15 amino acids. The germline CDR1 and CDR2 sequences are LNHDA and SQIVND (reference sequence). In DNA, the CDR3 is TGTGCCAGTAGTACCGGACAGGGGGTTTTGGATGGCTACACCTTC. Residues: CASSTGQGVLDGYTF.

This clonotype was detected many times. V gene TRBV11-2 combines with J gene TRBJ2-7; 10 nucleotides agree with TRBD1. CDR1 and CDR2 from the germline V gene are SGHAT and FQNNGV. The CDR3 is made up of 14 amino acids. The V segment lost 7 bases and the J segment 4 bases; nucleotides outside the gene matches: 7. CDR3 residues: CASKAPGQGYEQYF. The CDR3 bases are TGTGCCAGCAAAGCACCGGGACAGGGGTACGAGCAGTACTTC. Full variable domain (outside the CDR3, taken from reference TRBV11-2 and TRBJ2-7): EAGVAQSPRYKIIEKRQSVAFWCNPISGHATLYWYQQILGQGPKLLIQFQNNGVVDDSQLPKDRFSAERLKGVDSTLKIQPAKLEDSAVYLCASKAPGQGYEQYFGPGTRLTVT.

This sequence joins TRBV20-1 and TRBJ1-2, with a possible D match to TRBD1 (6 bases). The CDR3 covers 14 residues. CDR1 and CDR2 from the germline V gene are DFQATT and SNEGSKA (reference sequence). The CDR3 bases are TGCACTCCCCAGAGGGGGGGCAGGTACTATGGCTACACCTTC. Translated, it gives CTPQRGGRYYGYTF.

In its sample, this clonotype was seen many times. This chain uses TRBV28 with TRBJ2-7; 11 bases are shared with TRBD1. The CDR3 sequence is 15 residues long. Germline V lookup: CDR1 MDHEN, CDR2 SYDVKM. Trimming cost V 3 bases and J 2 bases; bases outside gene matches: 3. The CDR3: CASSLLGQGAYEQYF. CDR3 nucleotides: TGTGCCAGCAGTTTGCTGGGACAGGGGGCCTACGAGCAGTACTTC.

This clonotype was seen ten or more times. The V call is TRBV29-1, the J call TRBJ2-5, with 8 bases fitting TRBD2. CDR1 and CDR2 (germline): SQVTM, ANQGSEA. J was trimmed by 5 bases and V by 1 base; bases with no gene match: 6. The length of the CDR3 is 14 residues. CDR3 nucleotides: TGCAGCGTTGAAGCGGGGGGGCGGCGGGAGACCCAGTACTTC. Translating it yields CSVEAGGRRETQYF.

This clonotype has just a few counts. The chain employs TRBV28 and TRBJ2-7; D may be TRBD1 or TRBD2 (6 bases each). V was pared by 8 bases and J by 1 base, with 9 bases between. The germline V gene encodes CDR1 MDHEN and CDR2 SYDVKM. The CDR3 is 12 amino acids. The CDR3: CASQGTSYEQYF. The CDR3 nucleotides are TGTGCCAGCCAGGGGACTTCCTACGAGCAGTACTTC.

For this clonotype: This could be a read error, since a much larger clone is one nucleotide away. The chain carries TRBV3-1 and TRBJ2-7, with 9 bases matching TRBD2. The CDR3 totals 16 residues. The germline gives CDR1 LGHDT, CDR2 YNNKEL (reference sequence). The chain's CDR3 is CASSQAISGSYYKQYF. CDR3 DNA: TGTGCCAGCAGCCAAGCTATTAGCGGGAGTTACTACAAGCAGTACTTC.

This clonotype was found many times. The chain links TRBV28 to TRBJ2-3; perhaps D is TRBD1 or TRBD2 (5 bases each). Per germline, CDR1 MDHEN and CDR2 SYDVKM. This CDR3 is built from 15 residues. Trimming took 6 bases from V and 3 from J, leaving 16 bases between them. CDR3 nucleotides: TGTGCCAGCAGGCCCCGGGACCTGGAAACAGATACGCAGTATTTT. Its protein product is CASRPRDLETDTQYF.

The V and J genes are TRBV29-1 and TRBJ2-2; TRBD1 or TRBD2 may be the D gene (6 bases each). Germline V gives CDR1 SQVTM, CDR2 ANQGSEA. The CDR3 loop spans 15 amino acids. V was clipped by 1 base and J by 4 bases, with 13 bases between them. CDR3 nucleotides: TGCAGCGTTGAAGGGGGGGCGGTCCCCACCGGGGAGCTGTTTTTT. As protein: CSVEGGAVPTGELFF.

The sample holds a few counts of this clonotype. The rearrangement joins TRBV6-1 to TRBJ2-2; D ambiguous. V was trimmed by 1 base and J by 6 bases, leaving 15 bases between them. CDR1 and CDR2 (germline): MNHNS, SASEGT. The CDR3 spans 16 residues. The CDR3 DNA is TGTGCCAGCAGTGAAGTCGGACGGACGTTAGCCGGGGAGCTGTTTTTT. Amino acids: CASSEVGRTLAGELFF.

This clonotype was seen ten or more times. The chain links TRBV7-2 to TRBJ2-3; tentatively, D is TRBD2 (6 bases). The germline gives CDR1 SGHTA, CDR2 FQGNSA. The CDR3 has 17 amino acids. V dropped 5 bases and J dropped 2 bases, with 20 bases sitting between them. The CDR3: CASSLTPLSGLTDTQYF. In nucleotides, the CDR3 is TGTGCCAGCAGCCTCACGCCGCTTAGCGGCCTCACAGATACGCAGTATTTT. The full variable domain, completed using reference TRBV7-2 and TRBJ2-3, is GAGVSQSPSNKVTEKGKDVELRCDPISGHTALYWYRQSLGQGLEFLIYFQGNSAPDKSGLPSDRFSAERTGGSVSTLTIQRTQQEDSAVYLCASSLTPLSGLTDTQYFGPGTRLTVL.

The table lists this clonotype with a few counts. The chain combines TRBV27 with TRBJ1-1, with D possibly TRBD1 on 5 matching bases. Trimming removed 0 bases from V and 0 bases from J, with 14 bases in between. CDR1 and CDR2 (germline): MNHEY, SMNVEV (reference sequence). The CDR3 has 17 residues. The CDR3, as DNA: TGTGCCAGCAGTTTATCGAGATCAGGGAGAATGAACACTGAAGCTTTCTTT. Translating gives CASSLSRSGRMNTEAFF.

This clonotype was seen at least ten times. The V and J genes are TRBV2 and TRBJ1-5, with D unresolved. Trimming cost V 1 base and J 0 bases, with 10 bases left between them. CDR3 length: 16 amino acids. Germline V gene data show CDR1 as SNHLY and CDR2 as FYNNEI. This chain's CDR3 is CASSEVGSLSNQPQHF. The CDR3 DNA reads as TGTGCCAGCAGTGAAGTCGGGTCACTTAGCAATCAGCCCCAGCATTTT.

This clonotype was found many times. The V and J genes are TRBV27 and TRBJ2-1; D tentatively reads TRBD1 or TRBD2 (5 bases each). The CDR3 is made up of 13 amino acids. Germline V gene lookup returns CDR1 MNHEY and CDR2 SMNVEV (reference sequence). V gave up 10 bases and J gave up 5 bases, with 15 bases separating them. This chain's CDR3 is CATQLGPNNEQFF. DNA of the CDR3: TGTGCCACCCAATTGGGACCTAACAATGAGCAGTTCTTC.

This clonotype was seen at least ten times. The chain couples TRBV6-5 to TRBJ1-5; no definite D call. The CDR3 is 17 residues long. Germline V CDR1 and CDR2: MNHEY, SVGAGI. With 0 bases removed from V and 2 bases from J, the gap between germline ends came to 14 bases. In DNA form, the CDR3 reads TGTGCCAGCAGTTACTCGAGAACGTCTACGGGCAATCAGCCCCAGCATTTT. Translation: CASSYSRTSTGNQPQHF.

In this sample, this clonotype turned up many times. This chain links TRBV4-1 with TRBJ2-2; weak D call: TRBD2 (5 bases). V was cut by 1 base and J by 10 bases, with 16 bases left in between. The length of the CDR3 is 15 residues. Germline lookup yields CDR1 MGHRA and CDR2 YSYEKL. In DNA form, the CDR3 reads TGCGCCAGCAGCCAAGGGATCGGGGTAATTGTGGAGCTGTTTTTT. It yields the protein CASSQGIGVIVELFF.

V is TRBV28 and J is TRBJ2-3, with a weak D call TRBD1 (5 bases). Trimming cost V 5 bases and J 0 bases, with 12 bases left between them. CDR1 is MDHEN and CDR2 is SYDVKM in the germline V gene. The CDR3 covers 15 residues. In DNA form, the CDR3 reads TGTGCCAGCAGTCTCTGGGGCCAAAGCACAGATACGCAGTATTTT. Its protein is CASSLWGQSTDTQYF.

The chain is built from TRBV19 and TRBJ2-7; 9 nucleotides line up with TRBD2. The trim removed 3 bases at V and 4 bases at J, leaving 4 bases unmatched. This CDR3 has 14 residues. Germline V gene sequence: CDR1 LNHDA, CDR2 SQIVND (reference sequence). CDR3 loop: CASSILAGPYEQYF. The CDR3 nucleotides read TGTGCCAGTAGTATCCTAGCGGGACCTTACGAGCAGTACTTC.

This clonotype was recorded at least ten times. This chain links TRBV7-9 with TRBJ2-5; no firm D call. This CDR3 is built from 14 residues. Trimming left V 0 bases short and J 5 bases short, with 10 bases between. CDR1 and CDR2 from the germline V gene are SEHNR and FQNEAQ (reference sequence). The CDR3 reads CASSLAPDLETQYF. CDR3 DNA: TGTGCCAGCAGCTTAGCGCCAGACTTGGAGACCCAGTACTTC.

Details on this clonotype: Being one base from a much bigger clone, this may be a read error. This chain joins TRBV28 and TRBJ2-5; D tentatively reads TRBD1 or TRBD2 (7 bases each). The CDR3 sequence is 16 residues long. V was pared by 5 bases and J by 5 bases, with 21 bases between. The germline CDR1 and CDR2 sequences are MDHEN and SYDVKM. The CDR3 bases are TGTGCCAGCAGTCCGCCCGCGACAGGGAGGGTCGAGACCCAGTACTTC. Translating gives CASSPPATGRVETQYF.

The chain is built from TRBV15 and TRBJ1-5; D uncertain. V gave up 3 bases and J gave up 12 bases, with 15 bases separating them. Germline V gene data show CDR1 as LNHNV and CDR2 as YYDKDF (reference sequence). The CDR3 has 13 residues. CDR3 sequence reads: CATSRVRGFLQHF. The CDR3 DNA is TGTGCCACCAGCAGGGTTCGCGGTTTCCTCCAGCATTTT. Filled out from reference TRBV15 and TRBJ1-5, the complete variable domain reads DAMVIQNPRYQVTQFGKPVTLSCSQTLNHNVMYWYQQKSSQAPKLLFHYYDKDFNNEADTPDNFQSRRPNTSFCFLDIRSPGLGDTAMYLCATSRVRGFLQHFGDGTRLSIL.

The rearrangement joins TRBV6-1 to TRBJ1-6; a weak D match, TRBD1 (5 bases). Germline assignment: CDR1 MNHNS and CDR2 SASEGT. This CDR3 contains 15 residues. V lost 6 bases to trimming and J lost 7 bases, with 16 bases between them. CDR3 amino acids: CASSARGFSNSPLHF. CDR3 bases: TGTGCCAGCAGCGCGAGGGGTTTTTCAAATTCACCCCTCCACTTT.

This clonotype occurred a few times. The gene calls are TRBV4-2 and TRBJ2-3; 8 bases map to TRBD2. Trimming at V came to 3 bases and at J to 2 bases, leaving 13 bases not matched to a gene. Germline values: CDR1 LGHNA, CDR2 YNFKEQ. This CDR3 has 18 amino acids. CDR3 loop: CASSHPAGGGGITDTQYF. CDR3 bases: TGTGCCAGCAGCCACCCCGCGGGGGGAGGGGGTATCACAGATACGCAGTATTTT.

There are many counts of this clonotype. The chain carries TRBV20-1 and TRBJ2-3; 8 nucleotides agree with TRBD2. Germline-derived CDR1 and CDR2 are DFQATT and SNEGSKA (reference sequence). The CDR3 consists of 14 residues. V was pared by 7 bases and J by 0 bases, with 6 bases of the junction left unmatched. CDR3 sequence: CSVTSGRSTDTQYF. The CDR3 DNA follows: TGCAGTGTCACTAGCGGCCGAAGCACAGATACGCAGTATTTT.

This chain uses TRBV27 with TRBJ2-1; TRBD2 is a possible D gene (6 bases). In germline, CDR1 is MNHEY, CDR2 SMNVEV (reference sequence). The CDR3 extends over 12 amino acids. Trimming shortened V by 4 bases and J by 11 bases, and 12 bases separated the two germline ends. The CDR3 bases are TGTGCCAGCAGTTACGGGGGAGCCAAGCAGTTCTTC. It translates to CASSYGGAKQFF.

The chain joins TRBV6-5 to TRBJ1-2; D not certain. The CDR3 is 15 residues long. Germline loops: CDR1 MNHEY, CDR2 SVGAGI. The V end lost 4 bases, the J end lost 2 bases, and 14 bases lay between the germline ends. CDR3 residues: CASSSSLGENYGYTF. CDR3 nucleotides: TGTGCCAGCAGTTCAAGTCTTGGGGAGAACTATGGCTACACCTTC.